This T cell receptor (beta chain) was retrieved from a study of blood T cell repertoires in COVID-19. Whole-study context: The origin of the acute and convalescent COVID-19 samples was the United States, Italy and Spain. T cells, B-cell-depleted T cells, or PBMCs supplied cDNA or gDNA.

From germline, CDR1 is SSHAT and CDR2 FNYEAQ (reference sequence). The CDR3 sequence is 14 residues long. The V and J ends lost 6 bases and 1 base respectively, with 11 bases between them. Methods used by the authors: Amplified reference gene primers provided the basis for estimating nucleated cell counts. Clones were read by immunoSEQ multiplex PCR, and TCRdb kept only the in-frame ones, dropping some. The V and J calls and the clone size are those of that table, but D and trimming were determined from the DNA. In the table there are more than 140,000 clones, approximately 80% of which are singletons.

This rearrangement joins TRBV7-7 to TRBJ2-3, with a weak D call TRBD2 (6 bases). The sequenced material came from peripheral blood. This TCR was sampled from a woman between 45 and 65 years old in a cohort sampled during active or convalescent COVID-19. CDR3 residues: CASSDSGGTDTQYF. The CDR3 DNA reads as TGTGCCAGCAGTGATTCGGGGGGCACAGATACGCAGTATTTT.